This T cell receptor (beta chain) comes out of a study of human T cells and chemical hapten exposure. Overall study context: Variation in per-sample TCR yields came mainly from small pooled library volume differences.

This clonotype was seen at least ten times. Individual cDNA molecules (in the library) carried attached unique molecular identifiers. TCRdb re-derived calls from the 5' RACE reads in MiXCR, one entry per CDR3 protein. In the table there are about 140,000 distinct CDR3 sequences, approximately 4% of which are singletons. Someone pulled total RNA out of unfractionated whole blood. This sequence was found in a female donor in good health.

In DNA form, the CDR3 reads TGTGCCAGCAGCTGGCGGGGGGAAAGCTCCTACAATGAGCAGTTCTTC. Protein product: CASSWRGESSYNEQFF. The chain carries TRBV3-1 and TRBJ2-1, with 8 bases fitting TRBD2. The CDR3 has 16 amino acids. Germline V gives CDR1 LGHDT, CDR2 YNNKEL (reference sequence). Trimming took 5 bases from V and 0 from J; bases not matched to a gene: 6.